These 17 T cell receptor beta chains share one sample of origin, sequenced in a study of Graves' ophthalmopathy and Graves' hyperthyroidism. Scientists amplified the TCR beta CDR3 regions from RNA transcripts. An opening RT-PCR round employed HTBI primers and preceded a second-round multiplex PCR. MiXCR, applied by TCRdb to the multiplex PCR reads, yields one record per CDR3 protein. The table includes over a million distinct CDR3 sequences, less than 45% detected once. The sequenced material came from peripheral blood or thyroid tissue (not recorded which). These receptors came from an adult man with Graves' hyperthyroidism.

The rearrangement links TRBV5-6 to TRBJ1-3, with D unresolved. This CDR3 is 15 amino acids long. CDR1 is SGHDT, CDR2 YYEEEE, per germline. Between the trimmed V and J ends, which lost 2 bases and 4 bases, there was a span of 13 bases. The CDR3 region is CASSFPDRSGNTIYF. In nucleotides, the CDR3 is TGTGCCAGCAGCTTTCCGGACCGATCCGGAAACACCATATATTTT.

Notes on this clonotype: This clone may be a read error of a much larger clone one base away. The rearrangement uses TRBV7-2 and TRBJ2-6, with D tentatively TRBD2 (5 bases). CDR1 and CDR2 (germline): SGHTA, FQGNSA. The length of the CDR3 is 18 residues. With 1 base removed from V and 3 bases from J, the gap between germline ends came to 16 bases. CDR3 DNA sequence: TGTGCCAGCAGCTTAGATCTGAGGGCCTCCAATGGGGCCAACGTCCTGACTTTC. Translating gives CASSLDLRASNGANVLTF.

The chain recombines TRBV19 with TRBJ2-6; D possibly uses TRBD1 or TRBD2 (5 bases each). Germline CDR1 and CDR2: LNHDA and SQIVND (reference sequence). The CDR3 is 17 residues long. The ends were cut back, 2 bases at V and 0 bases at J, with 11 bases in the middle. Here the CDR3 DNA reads TGTGCCAGTAGTATACGGCAGGGAGCCTCTGGGGCCAACGTCCTGACTTTC. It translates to CASSIRQGASGANVLTF.

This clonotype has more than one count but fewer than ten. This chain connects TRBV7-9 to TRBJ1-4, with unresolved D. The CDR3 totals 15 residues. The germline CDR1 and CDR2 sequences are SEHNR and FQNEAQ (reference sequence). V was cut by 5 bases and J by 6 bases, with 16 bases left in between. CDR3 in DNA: TGTGCCAGCAGCCCCCCCGGAGGAGGGCATGAAAAACTGTTTTTT. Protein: CASSPPGGGHEKLFF.

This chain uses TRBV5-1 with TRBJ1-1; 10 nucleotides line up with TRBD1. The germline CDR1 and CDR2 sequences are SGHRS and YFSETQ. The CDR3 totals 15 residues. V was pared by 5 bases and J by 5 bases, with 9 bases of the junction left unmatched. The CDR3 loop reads CASRGRQGAQTEAFF. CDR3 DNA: TGCGCCAGCAGGGGAAGACAGGGGGCACAAACTGAAGCTTTCTTT.

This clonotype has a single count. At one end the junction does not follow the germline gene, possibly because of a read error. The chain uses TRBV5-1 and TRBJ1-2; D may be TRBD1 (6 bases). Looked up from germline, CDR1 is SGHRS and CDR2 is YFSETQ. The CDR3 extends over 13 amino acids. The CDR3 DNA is TGTGCCAGCAGCTTAGCGGGGGGCTCTGGCTACACCTTC. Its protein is CASSLAGGSGYTF.

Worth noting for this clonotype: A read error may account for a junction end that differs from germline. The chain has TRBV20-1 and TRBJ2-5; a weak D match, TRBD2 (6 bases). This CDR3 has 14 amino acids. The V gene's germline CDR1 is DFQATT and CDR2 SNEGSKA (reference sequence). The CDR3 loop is CSARRGDFGEAQYF. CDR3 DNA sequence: TGCAGTGCTAGGCGCGGGGACTTCGGAGAGGCCCAGTACTTC.

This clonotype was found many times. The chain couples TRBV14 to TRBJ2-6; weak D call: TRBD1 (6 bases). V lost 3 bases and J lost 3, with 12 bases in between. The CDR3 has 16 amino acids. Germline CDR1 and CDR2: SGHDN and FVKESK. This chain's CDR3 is CASSHLQGRGANVLTF. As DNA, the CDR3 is TGTGCCAGCAGCCATCTACAGGGCCGTGGGGCCAACGTCCTGACTTTC.

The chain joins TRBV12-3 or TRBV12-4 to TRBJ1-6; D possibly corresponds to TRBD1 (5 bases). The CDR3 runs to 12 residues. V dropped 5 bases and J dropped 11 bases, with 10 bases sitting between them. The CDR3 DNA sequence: TGTGCCAGCAGTACCTGGGGGACACCCCTCCACTTT. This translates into CASSTWGTPLHF.

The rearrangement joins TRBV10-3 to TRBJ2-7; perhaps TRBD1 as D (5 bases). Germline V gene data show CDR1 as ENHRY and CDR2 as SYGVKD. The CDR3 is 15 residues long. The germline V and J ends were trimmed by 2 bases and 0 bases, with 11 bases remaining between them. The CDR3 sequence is CAISEEQVSSYEQYF. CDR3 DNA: TGTGCCATCAGTGAGGAACAGGTTAGCTCCTACGAGCAGTACTTC.

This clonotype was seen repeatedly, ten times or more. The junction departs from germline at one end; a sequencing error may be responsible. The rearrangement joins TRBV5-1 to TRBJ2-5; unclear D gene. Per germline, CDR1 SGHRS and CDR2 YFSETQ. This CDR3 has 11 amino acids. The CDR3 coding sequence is TGTGCCAGCAGCTTAAGAGAGACCCAGTACTTC. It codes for CASSLRETQYF.

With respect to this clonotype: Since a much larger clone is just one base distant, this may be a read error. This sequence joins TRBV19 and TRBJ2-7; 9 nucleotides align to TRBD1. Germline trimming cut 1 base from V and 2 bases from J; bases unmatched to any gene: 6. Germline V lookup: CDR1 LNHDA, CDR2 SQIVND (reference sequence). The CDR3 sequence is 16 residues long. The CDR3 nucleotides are TGTGCCAGTAGTATAGCGACCGGGACAGGGACCTACGAGCAGTACTTC. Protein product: CASSIATGTGTYEQYF.

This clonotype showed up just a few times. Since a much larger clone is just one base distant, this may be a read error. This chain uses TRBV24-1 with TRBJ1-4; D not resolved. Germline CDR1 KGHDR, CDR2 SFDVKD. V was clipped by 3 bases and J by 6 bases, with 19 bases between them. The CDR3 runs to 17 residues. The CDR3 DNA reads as TGTGCCACCAGTGATACCGGCCCAGTTCCGTCAGATGAAAAACTGTTTTTT. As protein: CATSDTGPVPSDEKLFF.

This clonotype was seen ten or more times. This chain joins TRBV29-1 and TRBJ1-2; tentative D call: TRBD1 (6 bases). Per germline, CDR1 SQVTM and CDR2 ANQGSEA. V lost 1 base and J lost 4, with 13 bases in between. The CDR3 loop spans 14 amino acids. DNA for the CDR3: TGCAGCGTTGAAGGACTACAGGGCGCCTATGGCTACACCTTC. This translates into CSVEGLQGAYGYTF.

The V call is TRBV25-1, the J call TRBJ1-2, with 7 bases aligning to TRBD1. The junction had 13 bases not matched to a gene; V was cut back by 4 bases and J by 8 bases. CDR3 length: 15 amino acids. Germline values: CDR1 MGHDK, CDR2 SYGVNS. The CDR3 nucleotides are TGTGCCAGCAGTGCCCGACCGGGACAGCTAAAGGGCTACACCTTC. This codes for CASSARPGQLKGYTF.

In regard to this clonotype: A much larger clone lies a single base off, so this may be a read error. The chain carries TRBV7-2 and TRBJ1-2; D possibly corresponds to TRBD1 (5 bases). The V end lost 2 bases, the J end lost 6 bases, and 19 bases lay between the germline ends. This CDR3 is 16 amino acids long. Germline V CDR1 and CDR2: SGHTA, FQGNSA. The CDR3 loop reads CASSLYPGPRLNGYTF. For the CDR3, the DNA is TGTGCCAGCAGCTTATACCCGGGACCCCGCCTCAATGGCTACACCTTC.

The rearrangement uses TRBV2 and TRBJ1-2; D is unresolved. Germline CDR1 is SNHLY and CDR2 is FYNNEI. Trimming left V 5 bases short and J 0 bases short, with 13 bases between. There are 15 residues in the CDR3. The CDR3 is CASSYSRQANYGYTF. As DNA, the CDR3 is TGTGCCAGCAGTTACTCGAGACAAGCTAACTATGGCTACACCTTC.